This TCR beta chain comes out of a study of CD8+CD57+ T cells in acquired aplastic anemia. Study-wide findings and caveats: Total CD4+ and CD8+ pools in patients were more diverse than the CD8+CD57+ cells of those patients.

CDR1 and CDR2 (germline): LNHDA, SQIVND (reference sequence). The CDR3 is 14 residues long. V dropped 5 bases and J dropped 4; count of bases not matched to a gene: 5. Patients who underwent sequencing had shown CD8+CD57+ cell expansion by flow cytometry. Further sequencing, limited to a sixth of the 12 patients, targeted CD8+CD57+ effector memory cells as well. Beads enriched for CD8+CD57+ cells, which gave a mean 1.6 ug DNA. It was genomic DNA that served as the template for profiling TCR beta VDJ and CDR3. TCRdb itself ran the reads through MiXCR, one entry per CDR3 protein. The data contain roughly 20,000 distinct CDR3 sequences, around 40% of them singletons. With respect to this clonotype: The antigen remains undetermined.

The sample consisted of CD8+CD57+ T cells sorted from PBMCs. As for subset: bead-enriched CD8+CD57+ effector memory T cells from SAA patients. The sequence was obtained from a human donor with aplastic anemia. The chain has TRBV19 and TRBJ1-5; 7 positions match TRBD1. CDR3 sequence (DNA): TGTGCCAGTAGTGAGACAGGGTGGAATCAGCCCCAGCATTTT. Translating it yields CASSETGWNQPQHF.